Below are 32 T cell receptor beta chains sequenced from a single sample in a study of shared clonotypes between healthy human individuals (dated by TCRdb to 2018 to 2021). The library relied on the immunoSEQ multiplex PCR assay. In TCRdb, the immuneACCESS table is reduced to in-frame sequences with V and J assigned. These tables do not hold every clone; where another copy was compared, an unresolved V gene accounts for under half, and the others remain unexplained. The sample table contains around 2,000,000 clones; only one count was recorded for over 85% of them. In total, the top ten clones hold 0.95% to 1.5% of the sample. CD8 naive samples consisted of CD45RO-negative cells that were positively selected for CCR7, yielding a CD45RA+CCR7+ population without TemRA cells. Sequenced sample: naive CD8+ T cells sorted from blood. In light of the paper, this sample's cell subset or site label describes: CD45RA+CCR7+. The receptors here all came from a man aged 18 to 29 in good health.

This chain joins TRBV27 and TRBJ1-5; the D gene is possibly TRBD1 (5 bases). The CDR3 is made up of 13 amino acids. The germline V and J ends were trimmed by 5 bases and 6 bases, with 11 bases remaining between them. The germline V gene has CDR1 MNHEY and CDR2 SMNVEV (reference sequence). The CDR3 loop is CASSGGSGQPQHF. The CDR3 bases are TGTGCCAGCAGTGGGGGGTCTGGTCAGCCCCAGCATTTT.

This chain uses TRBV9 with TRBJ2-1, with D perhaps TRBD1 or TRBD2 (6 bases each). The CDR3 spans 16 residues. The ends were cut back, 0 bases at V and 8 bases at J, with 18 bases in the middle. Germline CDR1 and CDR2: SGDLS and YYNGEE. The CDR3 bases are TGTGCCAGCAGCGTAGCGGACAGTGGTAGCGGCTATGAGCAGTTCTTC. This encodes CASSVADSGSGYEQFF.

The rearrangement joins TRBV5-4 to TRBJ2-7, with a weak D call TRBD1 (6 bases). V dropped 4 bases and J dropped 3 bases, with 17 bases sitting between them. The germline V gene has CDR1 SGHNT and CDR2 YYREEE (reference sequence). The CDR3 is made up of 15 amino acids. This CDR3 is CASSHRERGYYEQYF. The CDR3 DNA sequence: TGTGCCAGCAGCCACAGGGAAAGAGGTTACTACGAGCAGTACTTC.

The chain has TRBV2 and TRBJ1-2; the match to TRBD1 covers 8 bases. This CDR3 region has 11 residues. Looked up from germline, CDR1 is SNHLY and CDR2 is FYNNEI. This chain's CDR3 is CVHDRGVGYTF. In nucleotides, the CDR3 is TGTGTCCACGACAGGGGAGTTGGCTACACCTTC.

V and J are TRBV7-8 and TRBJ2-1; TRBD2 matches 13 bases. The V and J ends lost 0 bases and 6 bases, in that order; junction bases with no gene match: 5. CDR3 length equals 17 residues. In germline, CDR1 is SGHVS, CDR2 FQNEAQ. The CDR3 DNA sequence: TGTGCCAGCAGCTTAGCAAGACTAGCGGGGGGTGCCAATGAGCAGTTCTTC. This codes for CASSLARLAGGANEQFF.

CDR3 sequence reads: CASIGGQGARETQYF. For the CDR3, the DNA is TGTGCCAGCATCGGAGGACAGGGGGCTCGGGAGACCCAGTACTTC. The rearrangement links TRBV28 to TRBJ2-5; 11 bases are shared with TRBD1. The CDR3 length is 15 residues. V lost 7 bases and J lost 5; bases outside the gene matches: 9. CDR1 and CDR2 from the germline V gene are MDHEN and SYDVKM.

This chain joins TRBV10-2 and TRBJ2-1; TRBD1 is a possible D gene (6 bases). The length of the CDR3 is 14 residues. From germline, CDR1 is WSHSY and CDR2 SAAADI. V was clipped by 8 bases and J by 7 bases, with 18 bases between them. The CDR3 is CASLVTGSGNEQFF. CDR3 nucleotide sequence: TGCGCCAGCCTTGTAACAGGGTCGGGTAATGAGCAGTTCTTC.

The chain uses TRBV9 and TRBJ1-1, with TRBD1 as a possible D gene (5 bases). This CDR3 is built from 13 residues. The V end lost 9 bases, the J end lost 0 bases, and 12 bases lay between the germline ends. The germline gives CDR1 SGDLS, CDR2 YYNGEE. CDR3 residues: CATSSGMNTEAFF. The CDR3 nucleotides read TGTGCCACCTCTTCAGGGATGAACACTGAAGCTTTCTTT.

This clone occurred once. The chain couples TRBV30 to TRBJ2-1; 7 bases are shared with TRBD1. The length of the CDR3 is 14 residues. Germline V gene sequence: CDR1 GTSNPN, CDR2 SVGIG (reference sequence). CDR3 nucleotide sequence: TGTGCTATGGACAGGACCAGCTCCTACAATGAGCAGTTCTTC. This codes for CAMDRTSSYNEQFF.

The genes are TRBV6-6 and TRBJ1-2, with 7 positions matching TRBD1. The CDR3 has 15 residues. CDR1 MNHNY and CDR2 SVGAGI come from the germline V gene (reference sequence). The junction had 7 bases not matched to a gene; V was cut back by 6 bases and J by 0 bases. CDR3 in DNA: TGTGCCAGCAGGCCCACAGGGGAAACTAACTATGGCTACACCTTC. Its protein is CASRPTGETNYGYTF.

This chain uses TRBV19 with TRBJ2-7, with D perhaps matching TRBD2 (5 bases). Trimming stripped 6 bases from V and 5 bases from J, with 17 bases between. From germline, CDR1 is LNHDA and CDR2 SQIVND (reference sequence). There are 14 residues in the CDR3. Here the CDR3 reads CASSPGEGVNEQYF. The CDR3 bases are TGTGCCAGTAGCCCCGGAGAGGGAGTAAACGAGCAGTACTTC. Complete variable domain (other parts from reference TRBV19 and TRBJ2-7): DGGITQSPKYLFRKEGQNVTLSCEQNLNHDAMYWYRQDPGQGLRLIYYSQIVNDFQKGDIAEGYSVSREKKESFPLTVTSAQKNPTAFYLCASSPGEGVNEQYFGPGTRLTVT.

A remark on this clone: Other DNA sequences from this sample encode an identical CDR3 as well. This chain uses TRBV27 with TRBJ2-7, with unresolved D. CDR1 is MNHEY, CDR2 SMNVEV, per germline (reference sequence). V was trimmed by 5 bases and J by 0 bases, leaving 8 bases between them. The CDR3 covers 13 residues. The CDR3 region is CASSTLSSYEQYF. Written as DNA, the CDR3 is TGTGCCAGCAGTACATTAAGCTCCTACGAGCAGTACTTC.

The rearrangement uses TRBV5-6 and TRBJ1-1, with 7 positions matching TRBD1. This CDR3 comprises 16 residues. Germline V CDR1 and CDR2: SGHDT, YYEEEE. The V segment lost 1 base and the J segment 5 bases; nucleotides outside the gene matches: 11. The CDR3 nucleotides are TGTGCCAGCAGCTTGTTGATGGCAGGGGGTCGGACTGAAGCTTTCTTT. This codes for CASSLLMAGGRTEAFF.

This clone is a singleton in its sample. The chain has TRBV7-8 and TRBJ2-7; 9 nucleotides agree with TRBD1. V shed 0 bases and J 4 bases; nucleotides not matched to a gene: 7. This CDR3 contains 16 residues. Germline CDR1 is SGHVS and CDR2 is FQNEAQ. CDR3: CASSLAKQGAAYEQYF. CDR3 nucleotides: TGTGCCAGCAGCTTAGCAAAACAGGGGGCGGCGTACGAGCAGTACTTC.

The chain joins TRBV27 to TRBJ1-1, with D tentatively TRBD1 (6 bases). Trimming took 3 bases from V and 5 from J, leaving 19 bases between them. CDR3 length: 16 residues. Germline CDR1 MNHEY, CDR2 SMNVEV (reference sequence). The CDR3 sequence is CASSFVGVQGRTEAFF. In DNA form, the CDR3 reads TGTGCCAGCAGTTTTGTTGGTGTGCAGGGGCGAACTGAAGCTTTCTTT.

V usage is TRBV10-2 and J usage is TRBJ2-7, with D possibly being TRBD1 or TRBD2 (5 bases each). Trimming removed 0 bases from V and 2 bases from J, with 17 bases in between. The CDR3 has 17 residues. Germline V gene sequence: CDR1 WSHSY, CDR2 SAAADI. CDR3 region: CASSESEGLAAAYEQYF. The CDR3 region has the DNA TGCGCCAGCAGTGAGTCTGAGGGGCTAGCAGCAGCCTACGAGCAGTACTTC.

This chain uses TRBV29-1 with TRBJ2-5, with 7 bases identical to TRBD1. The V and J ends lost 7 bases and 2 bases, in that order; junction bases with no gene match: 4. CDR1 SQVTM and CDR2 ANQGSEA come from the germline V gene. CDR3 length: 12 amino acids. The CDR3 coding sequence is TGCAGCGGGGACAGCGGACAAGAGACCCAGTACTTC. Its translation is CSGDSGQETQYF. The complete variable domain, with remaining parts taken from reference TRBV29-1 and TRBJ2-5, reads SAVISQKPSRDICQRGTSLTIQCQVDSQVTMMFWYRQQPGQSLTLIATANQGSEATYESGFVIDKFPISRPNLTFSTLTVSNMSPEDSSIYLCSGDSGQETQYFGPGTRLLVL.

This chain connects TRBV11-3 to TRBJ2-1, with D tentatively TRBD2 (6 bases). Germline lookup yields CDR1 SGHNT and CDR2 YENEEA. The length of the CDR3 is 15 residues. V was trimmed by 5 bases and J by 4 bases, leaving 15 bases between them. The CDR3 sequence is CASSPLARKYNEQFF. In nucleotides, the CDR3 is TGTGCCAGCAGCCCACTAGCAAGGAAATACAATGAGCAGTTCTTC. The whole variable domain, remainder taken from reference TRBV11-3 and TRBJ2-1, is EAGVVQSPRYKIIEKKQPVAFWCNPISGHNTLYWYLQNLGQGPELLIRYENEEAVDDSQLPKDRFSAERLKGVDSTLKIQPAELGDSAVYLCASSPLARKYNEQFFGPGTRLTVL.

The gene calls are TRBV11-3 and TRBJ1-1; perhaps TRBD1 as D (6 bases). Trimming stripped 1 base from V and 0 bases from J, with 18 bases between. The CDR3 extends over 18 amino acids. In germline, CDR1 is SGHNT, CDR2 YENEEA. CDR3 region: CASSLVGGGGLMNTEAFF. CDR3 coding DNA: TGTGCCAGCAGCTTAGTGGGGGGAGGGGGACTCATGAACACTGAAGCTTTCTTT. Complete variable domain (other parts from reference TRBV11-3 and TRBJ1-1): EAGVVQSPRYKIIEKKQPVAFWCNPISGHNTLYWYLQNLGQGPELLIRYENEEAVDDSQLPKDRFSAERLKGVDSTLKIQPAELGDSAVYLCASSLVGGGGLMNTEAFFGQGTRLTVV.

CDR3 in amino acids: CASSSGPSSGNTIYF. In DNA form, the CDR3 reads TGTGCCAGCAGCTCCGGACCGAGCTCTGGAAACACCATATATTTT. The chain has TRBV5-5 and TRBJ1-3; D is ambiguous. Deletions cut 3 bases from V and 0 bases from J, with 10 bases between. The CDR3 runs 15 residues. From germline, CDR1 is SGHKS and CDR2 YYEKEE (reference sequence).

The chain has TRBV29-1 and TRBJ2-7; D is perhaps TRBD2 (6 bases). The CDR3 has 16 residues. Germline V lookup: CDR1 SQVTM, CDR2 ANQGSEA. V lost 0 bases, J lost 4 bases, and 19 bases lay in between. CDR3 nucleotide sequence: TGCAGCGTTGAAGATCAGGAGGGGACCCACCCTTACGAGCAGTACTTC. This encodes CSVEDQEGTHPYEQYF.

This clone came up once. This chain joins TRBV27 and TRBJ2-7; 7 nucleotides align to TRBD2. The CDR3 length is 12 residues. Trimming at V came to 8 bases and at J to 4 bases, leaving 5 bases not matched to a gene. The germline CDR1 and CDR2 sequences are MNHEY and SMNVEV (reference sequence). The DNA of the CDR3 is TGTGCCAGCCGCTGGGGGGGATACGAGCAGTACTTC. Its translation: CASRWGGYEQYF.

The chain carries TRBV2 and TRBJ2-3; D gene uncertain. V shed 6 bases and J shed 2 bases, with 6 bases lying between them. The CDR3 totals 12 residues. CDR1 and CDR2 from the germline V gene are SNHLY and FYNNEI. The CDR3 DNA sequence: TGTGCCAGCAGGGACGACACAGATACGCAGTATTTT. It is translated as CASRDDTDTQYF.

The CDR3, as DNA: TGCGCCAGCAGCCTGGGACTAGCGGGAGGGTCGGCCGGGGAGCTGTTTTTT. Its protein is CASSLGLAGGSAGELFF. The chain links TRBV4-3 to TRBJ2-2; TRBD2 aligns across 16 bases. J lost 6 bases, V lost 4 bases, and 5 bases had no gene match. Germline-derived CDR1 and CDR2 are LGHNA and YSLEER. This CDR3 is built from 17 residues.

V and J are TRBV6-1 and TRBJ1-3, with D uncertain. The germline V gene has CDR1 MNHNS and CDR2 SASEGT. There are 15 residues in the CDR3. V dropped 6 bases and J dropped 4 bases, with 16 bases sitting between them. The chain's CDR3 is CASSQHYATGNTIYF. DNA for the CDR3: TGTGCCAGCAGCCAACACTACGCTACCGGAAACACCATATATTTT.

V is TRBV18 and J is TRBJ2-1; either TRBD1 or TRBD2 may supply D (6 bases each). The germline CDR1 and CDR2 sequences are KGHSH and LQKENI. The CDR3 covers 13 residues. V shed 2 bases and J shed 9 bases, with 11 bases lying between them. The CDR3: CASSPLGGGEQFF. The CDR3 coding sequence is TGTGCCAGCTCACCATTAGGGGGAGGTGAGCAGTTCTTC.

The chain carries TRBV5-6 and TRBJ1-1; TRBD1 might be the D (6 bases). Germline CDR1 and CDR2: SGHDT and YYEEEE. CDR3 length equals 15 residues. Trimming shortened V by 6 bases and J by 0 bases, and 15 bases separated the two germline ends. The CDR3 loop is CASTVATGLNTEAFF. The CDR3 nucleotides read TGTGCCAGCACCGTCGCGACAGGTTTGAACACTGAAGCTTTCTTT.

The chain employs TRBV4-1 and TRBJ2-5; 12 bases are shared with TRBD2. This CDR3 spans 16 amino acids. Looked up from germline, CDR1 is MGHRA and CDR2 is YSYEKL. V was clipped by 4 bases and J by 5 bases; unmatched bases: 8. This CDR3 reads CASSPFGLAGLETQYF. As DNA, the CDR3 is TGCGCCAGCAGCCCATTCGGACTAGCGGGACTGGAGACCCAGTACTTC.

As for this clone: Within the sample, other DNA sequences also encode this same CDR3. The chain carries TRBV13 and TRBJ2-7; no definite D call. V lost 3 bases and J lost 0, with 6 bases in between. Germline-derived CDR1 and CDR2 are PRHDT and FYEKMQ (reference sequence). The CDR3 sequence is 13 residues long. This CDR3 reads CASSLGSSYEQYF. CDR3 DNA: TGTGCCAGCAGCTTGGGCTCCTCCTACGAGCAGTACTTC.

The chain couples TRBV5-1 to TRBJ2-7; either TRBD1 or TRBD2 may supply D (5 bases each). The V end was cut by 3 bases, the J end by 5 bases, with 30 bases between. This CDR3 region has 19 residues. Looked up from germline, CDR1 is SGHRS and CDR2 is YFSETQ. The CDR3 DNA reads TGCGCCAGCAGCTCGTTTCCCGCCGGGGCTGGCAGCTCATGGAACGAGCAGTACTTC. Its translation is CASSSFPAGAGSSWNEQYF.

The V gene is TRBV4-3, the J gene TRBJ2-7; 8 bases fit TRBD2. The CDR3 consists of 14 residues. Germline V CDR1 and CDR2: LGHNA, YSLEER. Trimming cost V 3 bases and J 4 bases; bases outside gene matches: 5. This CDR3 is CASSHSRGGYEQYF. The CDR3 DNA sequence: TGCGCCAGCAGCCATTCCCGGGGGGGATACGAGCAGTACTTC.

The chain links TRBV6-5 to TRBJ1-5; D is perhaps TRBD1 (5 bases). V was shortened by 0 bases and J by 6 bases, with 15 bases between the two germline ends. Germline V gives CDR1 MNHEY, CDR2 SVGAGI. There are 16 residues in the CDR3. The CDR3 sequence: CASSYSAAGTGQPQHF. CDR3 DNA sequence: TGTGCCAGCAGTTACTCTGCGGCAGGGACGGGTCAGCCCCAGCATTTT.